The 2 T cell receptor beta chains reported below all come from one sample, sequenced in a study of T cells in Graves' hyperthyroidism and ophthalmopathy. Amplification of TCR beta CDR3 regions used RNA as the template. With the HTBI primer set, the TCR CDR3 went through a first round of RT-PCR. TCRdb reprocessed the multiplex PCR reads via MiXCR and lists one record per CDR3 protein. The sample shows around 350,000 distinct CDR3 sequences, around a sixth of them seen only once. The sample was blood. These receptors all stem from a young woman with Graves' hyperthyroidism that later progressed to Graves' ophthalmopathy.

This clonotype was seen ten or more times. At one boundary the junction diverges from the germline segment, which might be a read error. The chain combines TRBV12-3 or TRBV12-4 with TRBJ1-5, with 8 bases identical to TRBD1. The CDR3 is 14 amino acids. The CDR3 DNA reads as TGTGCCAGCAGCAACGGACAGGGCAAACAGCCCCAGCATTTT. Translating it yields CASSNGQGKQPQHF.

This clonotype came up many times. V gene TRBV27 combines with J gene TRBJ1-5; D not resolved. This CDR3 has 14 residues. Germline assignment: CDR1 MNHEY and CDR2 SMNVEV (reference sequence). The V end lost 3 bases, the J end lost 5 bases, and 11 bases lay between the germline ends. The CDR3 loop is CASSFSGFDQPQHF. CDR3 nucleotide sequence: TGTGCCAGCAGTTTCTCGGGGTTCGATCAGCCCCAGCATTTT.